This T cell receptor (beta chain) emerged from a study of cytomegalovirus exposure and HLA in healthy donors. The PCR employed 60 Vbeta primers together with 13 Jbeta primers. Measured with immunoSEQ multiplex PCR; TCRdb has only the in-frame clones, and not every one. The table shows more than 95,000 clones, with 80% occurring only once. Germline CDR1 and CDR2: SEHNR and FQNEAQ (reference sequence). The CDR3 has 15 amino acids. To note about this clone: Its target is unknown. Its ends do not fully match the called genes, so a read error is possible.

Notes on the study in general: Within an earlier analysis, most TCR beta V segments proved productive either about 87% or about 30% of the time. Listed as cytomegalovirus-associated were 150 to 200 TCR beta chains. There were some V segments, including TRBV6-2 and TRBV6-3, excluded as indistinguishable. HLA-A and HLA-B allele assignments for most subjects were reportedly predicted accurately using TCR beta sequences.

Sequenced sample: PBMCs. The source is a female donor in good health and CMV-seronegative. The chain employs TRBV7-9 and TRBJ2-3; 12 positions agree with TRBD2. CDR3 bases: TGTTCCAGCAGCCCCCGACTAGCGGGAGCGCATACGCAGTATTTT. Residues: CSSSPRLAGAHTQYF.